A few counts support the clone carrying this T cell receptor beta chain. Its antigen is unknown. The entry originates in a study of beta chain features in type 1 diabetes. The wider study: There were approximately 100,000,000 sorted cells examined across all samples. General study findings and limits: TCRB CDR3s were moderately but significantly shorter in Type 1 diabetes patients in all four CD4+ subsets. A pattern of fewer insertions and more deletions at VDJ junctions was seen in type 1 diabetes patients. The study found that naive, central memory and Treg TCRB repertoires appeared more similar in patients than in healthy donors.

The germline V gene has CDR1 MNHEY and CDR2 SVGAGI. There are 11 residues in the CDR3. Trimming shortened V by 6 bases and J by 2 bases, and 3 bases separated the two germline ends. Reverse transcribing all isolated RNA meant expressed TCRB transcripts were sequenced. For naive, central memory and regulatory T cell samples, reads averaged around 3.5 million. The method was immunoSEQ multiplex PCR; TCRdb's version includes in-frame clones alone and lacks a portion of them. The sample lists 600,000 to 700,000 clones, 9.5% to 15% seen once, with 0.095% to 0.15% in the top ten. This sequence originates from a man in his thirties or forties with type 1 diabetes. The sequencing input was naive CD4+ T cells from blood. The V and J genes are TRBV6-5 and TRBJ2-3, with D uncertain. The CDR3 DNA is TGTGCCAGCAGGTACACAGATACGCAGTATTTT. This sequence encodes CASRYTDTQYF.